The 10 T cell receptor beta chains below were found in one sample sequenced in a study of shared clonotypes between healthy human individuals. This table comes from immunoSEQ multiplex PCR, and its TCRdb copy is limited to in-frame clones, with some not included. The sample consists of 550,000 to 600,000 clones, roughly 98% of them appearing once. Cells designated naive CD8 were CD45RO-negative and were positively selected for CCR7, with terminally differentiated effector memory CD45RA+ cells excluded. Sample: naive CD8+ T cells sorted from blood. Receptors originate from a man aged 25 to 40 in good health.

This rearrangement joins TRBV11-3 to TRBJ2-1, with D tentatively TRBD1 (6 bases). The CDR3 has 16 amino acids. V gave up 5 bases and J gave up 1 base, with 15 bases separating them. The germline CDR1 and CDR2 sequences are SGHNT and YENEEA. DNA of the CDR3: TGTGCCAGCAGCCCAAGGGTTCAGGGGTCCTACAATGAGCAGTTCTTC. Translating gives CASSPRVQGSYNEQFF.

The CDR3 nucleotides read TGTGCCAGCAGCTTAGACATCCGGCTTAGGGATGGCTACACCTTC. Amino acids: CASSLDIRLRDGYTF. The chain links TRBV7-9 to TRBJ1-2; D unclear. V lost 1 base and J 6 bases, leaving 15 bases between the germline ends. Germline CDR1 is SEHNR and CDR2 is FQNEAQ (reference sequence). The CDR3 runs to 15 residues.

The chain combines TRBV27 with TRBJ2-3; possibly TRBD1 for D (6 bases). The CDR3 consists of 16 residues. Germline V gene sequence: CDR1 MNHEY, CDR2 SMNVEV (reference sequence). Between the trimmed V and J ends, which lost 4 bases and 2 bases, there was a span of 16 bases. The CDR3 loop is CASSSDSSGITDTQYF. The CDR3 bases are TGTGCCAGCAGTTCGGACAGCTCAGGTATCACAGATACGCAGTATTTT.

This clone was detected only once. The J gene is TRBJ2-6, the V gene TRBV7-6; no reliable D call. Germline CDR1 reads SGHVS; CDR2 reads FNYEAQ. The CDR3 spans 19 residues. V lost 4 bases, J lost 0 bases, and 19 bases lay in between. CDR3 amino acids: CASSWADPPTGSGANVLTF. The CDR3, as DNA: TGTGCCAGCAGCTGGGCCGACCCCCCTACGGGCTCTGGGGCCAACGTCCTGACTTTC.

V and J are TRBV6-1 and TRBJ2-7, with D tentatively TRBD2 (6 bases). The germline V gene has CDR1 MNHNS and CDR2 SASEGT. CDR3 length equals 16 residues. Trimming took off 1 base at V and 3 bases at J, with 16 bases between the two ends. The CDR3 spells CASSEGRGSTFYEQYF. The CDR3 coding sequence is TGTGCCAGCAGTGAAGGGAGGGGATCGACGTTCTACGAGCAGTACTTC.

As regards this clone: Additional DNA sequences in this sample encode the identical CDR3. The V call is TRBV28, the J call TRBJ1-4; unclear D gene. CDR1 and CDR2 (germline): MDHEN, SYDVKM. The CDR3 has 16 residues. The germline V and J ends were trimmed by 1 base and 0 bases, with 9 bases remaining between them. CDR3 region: CASSLYPGATNEKLFF. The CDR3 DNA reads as TGTGCCAGCAGTTTATACCCGGGAGCAACTAATGAAAAACTGTTTTTT.

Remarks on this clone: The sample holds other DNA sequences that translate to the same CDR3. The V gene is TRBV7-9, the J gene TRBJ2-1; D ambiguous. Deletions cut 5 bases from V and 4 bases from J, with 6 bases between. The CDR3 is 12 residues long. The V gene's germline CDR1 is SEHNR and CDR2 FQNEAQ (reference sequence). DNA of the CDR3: TGTGCCAGCAGCCGCGATTACAATGAGCAGTTCTTC. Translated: CASSRDYNEQFF.

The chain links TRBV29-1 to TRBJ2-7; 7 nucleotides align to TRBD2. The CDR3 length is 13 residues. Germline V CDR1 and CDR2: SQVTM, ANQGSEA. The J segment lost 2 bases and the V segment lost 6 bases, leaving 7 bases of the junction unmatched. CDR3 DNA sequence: TGCAGCGTCGTTTATCGGGGGGCCTACGAGCAGTACTTC. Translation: CSVVYRGAYEQYF.

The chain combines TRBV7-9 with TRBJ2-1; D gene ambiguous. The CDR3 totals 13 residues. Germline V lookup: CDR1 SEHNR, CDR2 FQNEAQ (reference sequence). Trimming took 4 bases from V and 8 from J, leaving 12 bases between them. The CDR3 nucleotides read TGTGCCAGCAGCTATGAAGCCCTCGATGAGCAGTTCTTC. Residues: CASSYEALDEQFF.

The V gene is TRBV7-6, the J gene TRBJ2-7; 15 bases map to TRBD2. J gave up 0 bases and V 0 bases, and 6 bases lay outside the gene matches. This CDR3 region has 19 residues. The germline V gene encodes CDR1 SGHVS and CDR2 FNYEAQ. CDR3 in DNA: TGTGCCAGCAGCTTAGCCGGGACTAGCGGGAGGCCAAGCTCCTACGAGCAGTACTTC. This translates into CASSLAGTSGRPSSYEQYF.